Below are 7 T cell receptor beta chains sequenced from a single sample in a study of blood T cells in healthy people across ages. A second PCR of 7 to 11 cycles used a sample-barcoded 5' primer and a J-beta primer mix. Each CDR3 protein gets one entry after TCRdb re-called the 5' RACE reads with MiXCR. The table includes more than 800,000 distinct CDR3 sequences, 35% to 55% detected once. The sequencing sample was made of blood. All receptors derive from an older woman in good health.

The chain employs TRBV27 and TRBJ2-3; D possibly corresponds to TRBD1 (5 bases). The CDR3 consists of 16 residues. V shed 2 bases and J shed 0 bases, with 12 bases lying between them. CDR1 MNHEY and CDR2 SMNVEV come from the germline V gene (reference sequence). The CDR3, as DNA: TGTGCCAGCAGTTTAAGAAGGGGCGGTAGCACAGATACGCAGTATTTT. It codes for CASSLRRGGSTDTQYF.

V and J are TRBV4-1 and TRBJ2-5; 9 positions agree with TRBD1. The CDR3 has 15 amino acids. Germline V gives CDR1 MGHRA, CDR2 YSYEKL. The V segment lost 5 bases and the J segment 4 bases; nucleotides outside the gene matches: 8. CDR3 bases: TGCGCCAGCAGCACATCCGGGACAGGGATAGAGACCCAGTACTTC. It yields the protein CASSTSGTGIETQYF.

This clonotype was counted a few times. The gene calls are TRBV5-5 and TRBJ2-5; 9 bases align to TRBD2. Gene TRBJ2-7 matches the end of the DNA better, so the J call may be wrong. The length of the CDR3 is 15 residues. From germline, CDR1 is SGHKS and CDR2 YYEKEE (reference sequence). CDR3 protein: CASSLAWTSVYEQYF. The CDR3 coding sequence is TGTGCCAGCAGCTTGGCCTGGACTAGCGTCTACGAGCAGTACTTC.

Points on this clonotype: A much bigger clone sits one base away, suggesting this may be a read error. This chain links TRBV20-1 with TRBJ2-5; D unclear. The CDR3 totals 12 residues. From germline, CDR1 is DFQATT and CDR2 SNEGSKA (reference sequence). CDR3 nucleotide sequence: TGCAATGCTAGAGTTAATGGGGAGACCCAGTACTTC. This translates into CNARVNGETQYF.

The chain recombines TRBV4-1 with TRBJ1-5, with a tentative D call TRBD1 (5 bases). CDR3 length: 16 amino acids. Per the germline V gene, CDR1 is MGHRA and CDR2 is YSYEKL. Between the trimmed V and J ends, which lost 0 bases and 2 bases, there was a span of 11 bases. CDR3 sequence (DNA): TGCGCCAGCAGCCAAGAGGGGGGGTCTCGCAATCAGCCCCAGCATTTT. Translation gives CASSQEGGSRNQPQHF.

The chain links TRBV19 to TRBJ1-1; D gene ambiguous. Between the trimmed V and J ends, which lost 0 bases and 4 bases, there was a span of 6 bases. This CDR3 is built from 13 residues. The germline V gene has CDR1 LNHDA and CDR2 SQIVND (reference sequence). This CDR3 reads CASSIDHSTEAFF. Here the CDR3 DNA reads TGTGCCAGTAGTATAGATCACAGCACTGAAGCTTTCTTT. The full variable domain, its missing parts supplied by reference TRBV19 and TRBJ1-1, is DGGITQSPKYLFRKEGQNVTLSCEQNLNHDAMYWYRQDPGQGLRLIYYSQIVNDFQKGDIAEGYSVSREKKESFPLTVTSAQKNPTAFYLCASSIDHSTEAFFGQGTRLTVV.

This clonotype was picked up many times. The V and J genes are TRBV2 and TRBJ1-2, with TRBD1 matching over 7 bases. Per germline, CDR1 SNHLY and CDR2 FYNNEI. Trimming cost V 6 bases and J 4 bases; bases outside gene matches: 11. This CDR3 has 15 amino acids. The DNA of the CDR3 is TGTGCCAGCAGACCAGACAGGGAAGCGGTCTATGGCTACACCTTC. This encodes CASRPDREAVYGYTF.